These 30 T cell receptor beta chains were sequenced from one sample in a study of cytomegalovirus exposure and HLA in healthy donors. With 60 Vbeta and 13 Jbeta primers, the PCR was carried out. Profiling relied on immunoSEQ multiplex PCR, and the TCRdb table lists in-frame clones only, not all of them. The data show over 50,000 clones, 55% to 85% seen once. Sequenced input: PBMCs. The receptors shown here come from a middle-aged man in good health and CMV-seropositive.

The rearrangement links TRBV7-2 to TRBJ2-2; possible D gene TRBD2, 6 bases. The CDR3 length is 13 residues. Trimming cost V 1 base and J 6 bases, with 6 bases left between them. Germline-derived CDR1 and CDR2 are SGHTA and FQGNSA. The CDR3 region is CASSLGRAGELFF. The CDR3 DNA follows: TGTGCCAGCAGCTTAGGGAGGGCCGGGGAGCTGTTTTTT.

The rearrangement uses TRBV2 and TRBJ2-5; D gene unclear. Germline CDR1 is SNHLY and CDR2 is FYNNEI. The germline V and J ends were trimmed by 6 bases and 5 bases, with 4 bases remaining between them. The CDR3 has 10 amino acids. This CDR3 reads CASSMETQYF. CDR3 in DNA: TGTGCCAGCAGCATGGAGACCCAGTACTTC.

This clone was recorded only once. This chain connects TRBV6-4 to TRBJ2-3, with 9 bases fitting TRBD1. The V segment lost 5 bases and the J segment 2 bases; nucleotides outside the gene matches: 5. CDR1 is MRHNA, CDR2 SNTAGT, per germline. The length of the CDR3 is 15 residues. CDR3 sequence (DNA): TGTGCCAGCAGTCCCGGGACAGGGCACACAGATACGCAGTATTTT. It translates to CASSPGTGHTDTQYF.

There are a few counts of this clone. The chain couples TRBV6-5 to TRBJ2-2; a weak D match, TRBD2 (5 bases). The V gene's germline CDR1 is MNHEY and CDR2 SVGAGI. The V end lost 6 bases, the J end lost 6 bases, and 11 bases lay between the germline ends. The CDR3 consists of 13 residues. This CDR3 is CASSQTSPGELFF. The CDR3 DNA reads TGTGCCAGCAGCCAAACTAGTCCCGGGGAGCTGTTTTTT.

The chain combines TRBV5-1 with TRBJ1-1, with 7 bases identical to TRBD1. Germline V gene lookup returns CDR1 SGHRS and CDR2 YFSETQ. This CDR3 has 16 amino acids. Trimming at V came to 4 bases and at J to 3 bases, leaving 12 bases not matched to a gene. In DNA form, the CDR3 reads TGCGCCAGCAGCCCCATTACAGGGGTGGGCGACACTGAAGCTTTCTTT. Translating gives CASSPITGVGDTEAFF.

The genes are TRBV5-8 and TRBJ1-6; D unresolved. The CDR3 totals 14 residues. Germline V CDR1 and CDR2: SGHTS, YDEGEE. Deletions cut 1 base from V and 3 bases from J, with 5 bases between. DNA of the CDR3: TGTGCCAGCAGCTTGCCCAGCTATAATTCACCCCTCCACTTT. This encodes CASSLPSYNSPLHF.

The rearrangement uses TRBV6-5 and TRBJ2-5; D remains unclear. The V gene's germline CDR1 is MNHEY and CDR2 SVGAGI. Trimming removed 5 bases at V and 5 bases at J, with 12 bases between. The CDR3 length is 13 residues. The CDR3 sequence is CASSTVNAETQYF. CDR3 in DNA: TGTGCCAGCAGTACGGTGAATGCGGAGACCCAGTACTTC.

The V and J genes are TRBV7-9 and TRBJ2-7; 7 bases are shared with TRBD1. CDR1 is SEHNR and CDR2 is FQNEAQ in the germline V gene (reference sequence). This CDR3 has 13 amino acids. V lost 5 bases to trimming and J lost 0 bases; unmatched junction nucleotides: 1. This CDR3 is CASSRTGSYEQYF. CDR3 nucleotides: TGTGCCAGCAGCCGGACAGGCTCCTACGAGCAGTACTTC. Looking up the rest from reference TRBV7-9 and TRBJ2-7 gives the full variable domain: DTGVSQNPRHKITKRGQNVTFRCDPISEHNRLYWYRQTLGQGPEFLTYFQNEAQLEKSRLLSDRFSAERPKGSFSTLEIQRTEQGDSAMYLCASSRTGSYEQYFGPGTRLTVT.

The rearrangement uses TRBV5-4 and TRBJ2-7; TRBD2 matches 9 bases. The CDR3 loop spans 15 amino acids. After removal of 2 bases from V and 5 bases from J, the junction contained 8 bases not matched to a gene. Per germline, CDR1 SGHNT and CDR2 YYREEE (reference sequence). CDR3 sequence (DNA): TGTGCCAGCAGCTTAAGAAGCGGGGGGTTCCACGAGCAGTACTTC. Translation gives CASSLRSGGFHEQYF.

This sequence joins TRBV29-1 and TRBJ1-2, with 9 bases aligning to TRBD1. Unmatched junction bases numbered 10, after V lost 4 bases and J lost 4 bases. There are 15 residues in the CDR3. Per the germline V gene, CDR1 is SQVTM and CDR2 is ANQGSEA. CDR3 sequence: CSVGGQGSYSYGYTF. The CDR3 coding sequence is TGCAGCGTTGGAGGACAGGGGAGTTATAGCTATGGCTACACCTTC.

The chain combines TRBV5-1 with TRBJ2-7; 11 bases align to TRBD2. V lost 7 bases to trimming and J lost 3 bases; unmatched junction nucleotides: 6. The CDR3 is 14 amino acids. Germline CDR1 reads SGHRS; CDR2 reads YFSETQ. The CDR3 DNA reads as TGCGCCAGCCGAACTAGCGGGGGACACTACGAGCAGTACTTC. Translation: CASRTSGGHYEQYF.

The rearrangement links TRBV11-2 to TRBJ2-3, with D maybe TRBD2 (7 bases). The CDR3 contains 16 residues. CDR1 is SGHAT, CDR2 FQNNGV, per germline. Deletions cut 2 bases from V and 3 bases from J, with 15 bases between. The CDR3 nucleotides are TGTGCCAGCAGCTTAAGAGGGGGGGAGGGAACAGATACGCAGTATTTT. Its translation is CASSLRGGEGTDTQYF.

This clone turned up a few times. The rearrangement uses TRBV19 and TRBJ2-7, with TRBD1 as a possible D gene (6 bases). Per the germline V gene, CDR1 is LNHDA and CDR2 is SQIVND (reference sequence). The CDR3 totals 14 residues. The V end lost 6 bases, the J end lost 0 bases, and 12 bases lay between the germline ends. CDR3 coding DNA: TGTGCCAGTAGCTGGGACATAAACTCCTACGAGCAGTACTTC. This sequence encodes CASSWDINSYEQYF.

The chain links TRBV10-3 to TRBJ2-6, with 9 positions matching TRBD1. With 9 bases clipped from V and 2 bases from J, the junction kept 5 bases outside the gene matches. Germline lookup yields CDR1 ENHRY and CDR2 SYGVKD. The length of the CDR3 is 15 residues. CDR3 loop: CAITQGATGANVLTF. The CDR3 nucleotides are TGTGCCATTACACAGGGGGCGACTGGGGCCAACGTCCTGACTTTC.

CDR3 sequence: CASSPPGGDAFF. In nucleotides, the CDR3 is TGTGCCAGCAGTCCGCCGGGAGGGGATGCTTTCTTT. The chain links TRBV25-1 to TRBJ1-1; tentative D call: TRBD1 (5 bases). The CDR3 sequence is 12 residues long. Per the germline V gene, CDR1 is MGHDK and CDR2 is SYGVNS. The V gene lost 5 bases and the J gene lost 11 bases, with 15 bases spanning the gap.

The CDR3 sequence: CASRVPGTGDYGYTF. CDR3 nucleotide sequence: TGTGCCAGCAGGGTTCCCGGGACAGGAGACTATGGCTACACCTTC. The J gene is TRBJ1-2, the V gene TRBV28; 8 bases fit TRBD1. Losses at the gene ends were 6 bases for V and 3 bases for J; bases not matched to a gene: 9. This CDR3 region has 15 residues. Looked up from germline, CDR1 is MDHEN and CDR2 is SYDVKM.

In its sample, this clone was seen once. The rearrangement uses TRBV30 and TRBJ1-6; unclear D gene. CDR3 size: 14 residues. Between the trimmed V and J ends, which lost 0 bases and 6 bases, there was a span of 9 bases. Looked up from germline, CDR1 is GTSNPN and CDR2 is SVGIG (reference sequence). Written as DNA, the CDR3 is TGTGCCTGGAGTGTCGCGGGAGGTAATTCACCCCTCCACTTT. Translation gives CAWSVAGGNSPLHF. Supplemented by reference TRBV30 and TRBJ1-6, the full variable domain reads SQTIHQWPATLVQPVGSPLSLECTVEGTSNPNLYWYRQAAGRGLQLLFYSVGIGQISSEVPQNLSASRPQDRQFILSSKKLLLSDSGFYLCAWSVAGGNSPLHFGNGTRLTVT.

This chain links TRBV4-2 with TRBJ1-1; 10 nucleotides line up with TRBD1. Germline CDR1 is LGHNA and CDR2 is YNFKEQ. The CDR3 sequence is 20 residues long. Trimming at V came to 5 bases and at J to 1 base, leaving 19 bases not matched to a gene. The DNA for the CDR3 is TGTGCCAGCAGCGCCCGACAGGGGGCGCGGGCATTGGGTGGGAACACTGAAGCTTTCTTT. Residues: CASSARQGARALGGNTEAFF.

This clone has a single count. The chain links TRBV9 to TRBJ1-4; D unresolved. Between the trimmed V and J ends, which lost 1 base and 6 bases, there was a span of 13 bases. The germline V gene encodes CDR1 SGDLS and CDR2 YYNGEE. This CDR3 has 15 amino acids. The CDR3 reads CASSVYGERDEKLFF. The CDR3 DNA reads TGTGCCAGCAGCGTATATGGGGAGAGGGATGAAAAACTGTTTTTT.

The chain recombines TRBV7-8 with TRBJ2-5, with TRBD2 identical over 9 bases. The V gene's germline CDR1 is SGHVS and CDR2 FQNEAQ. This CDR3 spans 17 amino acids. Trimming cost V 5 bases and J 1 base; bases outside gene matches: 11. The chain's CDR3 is CASSPGGRGGPQETQYF. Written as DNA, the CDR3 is TGTGCCAGCAGCCCAGGGGGGCGGGGGGGCCCCCAAGAGACCCAGTACTTC. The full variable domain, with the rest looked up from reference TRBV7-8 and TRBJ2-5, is GAGVSQSPRYKVAKRGQDVALRCDPISGHVSLFWYQQALGQGPEFLTYFQNEAQLDKSGLPSDRFFAERPEGSVSTLKIQRTQQEDSAVYLCASSPGGRGGPQETQYFGPGTRLLVL.

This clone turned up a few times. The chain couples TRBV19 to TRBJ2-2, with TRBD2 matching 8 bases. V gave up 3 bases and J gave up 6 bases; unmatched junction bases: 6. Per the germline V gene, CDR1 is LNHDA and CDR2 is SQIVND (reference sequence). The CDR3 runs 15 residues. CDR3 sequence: CASSMDRGGPGELFF. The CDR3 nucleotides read TGTGCCAGTAGTATGGATCGGGGGGGCCCCGGGGAGCTGTTTTTT. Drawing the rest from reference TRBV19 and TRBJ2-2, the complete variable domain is DGGITQSPKYLFRKEGQNVTLSCEQNLNHDAMYWYRQDPGQGLRLIYYSQIVNDFQKGDIAEGYSVSREKKESFPLTVTSAQKNPTAFYLCASSMDRGGPGELFFGEGSRLTVL.

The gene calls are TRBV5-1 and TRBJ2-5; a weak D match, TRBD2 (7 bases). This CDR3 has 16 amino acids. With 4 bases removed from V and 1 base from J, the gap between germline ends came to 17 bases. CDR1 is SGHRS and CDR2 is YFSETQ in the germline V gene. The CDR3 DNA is TGCGCCAGCAGCCCCCTCGGAGGGGGGGGCCAAGAGACCCAGTACTTC. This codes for CASSPLGGGGQETQYF.

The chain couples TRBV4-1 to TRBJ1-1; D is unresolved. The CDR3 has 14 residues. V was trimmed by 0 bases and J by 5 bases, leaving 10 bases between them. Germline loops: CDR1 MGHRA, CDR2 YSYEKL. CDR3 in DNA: TGCGCCAGCAGCCAAGATCACCGGGGAACTGAAGCTTTCTTT. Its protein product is CASSQDHRGTEAFF.

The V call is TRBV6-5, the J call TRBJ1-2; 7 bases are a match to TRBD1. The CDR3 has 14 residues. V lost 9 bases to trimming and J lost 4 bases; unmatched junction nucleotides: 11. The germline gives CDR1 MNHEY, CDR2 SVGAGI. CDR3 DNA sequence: TGTGCCAGTAGGGAGACAGGGAAGGGCTATGGCTACACCTTC. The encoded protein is CASRETGKGYGYTF.

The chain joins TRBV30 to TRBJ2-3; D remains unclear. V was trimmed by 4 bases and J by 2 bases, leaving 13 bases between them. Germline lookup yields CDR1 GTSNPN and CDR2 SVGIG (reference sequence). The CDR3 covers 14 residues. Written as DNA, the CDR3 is TGTGCCTGGACCGCTCAGATTCTCACAGATACGCAGTATTTT. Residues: CAWTAQILTDTQYF. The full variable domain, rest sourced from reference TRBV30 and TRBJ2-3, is SQTIHQWPATLVQPVGSPLSLECTVEGTSNPNLYWYRQAAGRGLQLLFYSVGIGQISSEVPQNLSASRPQDRQFILSSKKLLLSDSGFYLCAWTAQILTDTQYFGPGTRLTVL.

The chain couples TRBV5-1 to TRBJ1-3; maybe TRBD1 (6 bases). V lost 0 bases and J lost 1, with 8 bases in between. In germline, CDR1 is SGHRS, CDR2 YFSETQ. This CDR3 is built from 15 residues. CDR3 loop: CASSLGRGSGNTIYF. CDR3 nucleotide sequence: TGCGCCAGCAGCTTGGGTAGGGGGTCTGGAAACACCATATATTTT.

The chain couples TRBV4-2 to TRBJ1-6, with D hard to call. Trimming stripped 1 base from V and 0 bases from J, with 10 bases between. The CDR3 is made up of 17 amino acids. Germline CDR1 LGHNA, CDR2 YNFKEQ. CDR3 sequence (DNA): TGTGCCAGCAGCCAAGTGGGCTCGAGCTCCTATAATTCACCCCTCCACTTT. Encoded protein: CASSQVGSSSYNSPLHF.

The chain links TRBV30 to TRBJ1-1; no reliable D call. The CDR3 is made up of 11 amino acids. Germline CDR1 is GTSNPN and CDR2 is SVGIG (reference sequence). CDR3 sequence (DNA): TGTGCGTTCTGGGAGGTCACTGAAGCTTTCTTT. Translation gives CAFWEVTEAFF.

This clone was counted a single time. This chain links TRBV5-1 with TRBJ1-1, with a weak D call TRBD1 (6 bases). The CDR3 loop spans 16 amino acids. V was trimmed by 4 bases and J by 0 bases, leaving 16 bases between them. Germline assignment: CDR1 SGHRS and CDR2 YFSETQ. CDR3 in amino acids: CASSPLTGPMNTEAFF. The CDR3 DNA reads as TGCGCCAGCAGCCCACTGACAGGTCCCATGAACACTGAAGCTTTCTTT.

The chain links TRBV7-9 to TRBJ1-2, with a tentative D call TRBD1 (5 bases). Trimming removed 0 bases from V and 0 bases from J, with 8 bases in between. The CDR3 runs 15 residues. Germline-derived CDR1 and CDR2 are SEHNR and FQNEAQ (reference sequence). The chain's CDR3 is CASSLAGDSNYGYTF. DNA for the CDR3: TGTGCCAGCAGCTTAGCAGGGGATTCTAACTATGGCTACACCTTC.